These 30 T cell receptor beta chains were sequenced from one sample in a study of shared clonotypes between healthy human individuals. The method was immunoSEQ multiplex PCR; TCRdb's version includes in-frame clones alone and lacks a portion of them. The table records a few million clones, 85% to 95% of them present only once. Sample: naive CD4+ T cells from PBMCs. Indicated subset: CD45RA+ positively selected. The receptors come from a man younger than 30 in good health. Some clones in this sample may be carry-over from other donors' samples.

The V call is TRBV5-1, the J call TRBJ2-7; D not resolved. Germline V lookup: CDR1 SGHRS, CDR2 YFSETQ. The CDR3 sequence is 14 residues long. The germline V and J ends were trimmed by 2 bases and 0 bases, with 9 bases remaining between them. The CDR3 coding sequence is TGCGCCAGCAGCTTTAGTACAGACTCCTACGAGCAGTACTTC. Translation gives CASSFSTDSYEQYF.

This clone appeared a single time. DNA of the CDR3: TGTGCCAGCAGCTTTGCTTCCAAAAACATTCAGTACTTC. The encoded protein is CASSFASKNIQYF. This sequence joins TRBV7-2 and TRBJ2-4; D is ambiguous. Trimming left V 3 bases short and J 2 bases short, with 5 bases between. The CDR3 runs 13 residues. Germline CDR1 and CDR2: SGHTA and FQGNSA.

The chain couples TRBV4-2 to TRBJ2-3; TRBD1 matches at 9 bases. The germline gives CDR1 LGHNA, CDR2 YNFKEQ. The J segment lost 2 bases and the V segment lost 3 bases, leaving 9 bases of the junction unmatched. The CDR3 has 17 residues. The CDR3 sequence: CASSQAPDRGHTDTQYF. CDR3 nucleotide sequence: TGTGCCAGCAGCCAGGCCCCGGACAGGGGACACACAGATACGCAGTATTTT.

Notes on this clone: The sample holds other DNA sequences that translate to the same CDR3. CDR3 DNA: TGCGCCAGCAGCTTGGCAGGCCCTGAAGACACTGAAGCTTTCTTT. Protein product: CASSLAGPEDTEAFF. V usage is TRBV5-1 and J usage is TRBJ1-1; D is unclear. The V gene lost 0 bases and the J gene lost 3 bases, with 12 bases spanning the gap. The V gene's germline CDR1 is SGHRS and CDR2 YFSETQ. The CDR3 covers 15 residues.

V usage is TRBV28 and J usage is TRBJ1-1; a weak D match, TRBD1 (5 bases). Germline V gene lookup returns CDR1 MDHEN and CDR2 SYDVKM. V was clipped by 10 bases and J by 4 bases, with 13 bases between them. This CDR3 region has 12 residues. CDR3: CATRVGGTEAFF. CDR3 coding DNA: TGTGCCACCAGGGTAGGTGGCACTGAAGCTTTCTTT. Full variable domain (missing parts from reference TRBV28 and TRBJ1-1): DVKVTQSSRYLVKRTGEKVFLECVQDMDHENMFWYRQDPGLGLRLIYFSYDVKMKEKGDIPEGYSVSREKKERFSLILESASTNQTSMYLCATRVGGTEAFFGQGTRLTVV.

V and J are TRBV29-1 and TRBJ2-1, with D maybe TRBD2 (6 bases). Germline CDR1 and CDR2: SQVTM and ANQGSEA. The germline V and J ends were trimmed by 6 bases and 9 bases, with 21 bases remaining between them. The CDR3 is 14 residues long. The CDR3 sequence is CSVGPGLRASEQFF. The CDR3 DNA is TGCAGCGTAGGACCGGGACTCCGAGCCAGTGAGCAGTTCTTC.

J is TRBJ2-3 and V is TRBV10-1; 12 bases match TRBD2. V was clipped by 2 bases and J by 5 bases; unmatched bases: 8. CDR1 is WNHNN, CDR2 SYGVQD, per germline (reference sequence). The CDR3 sequence is 17 residues long. This chain's CDR3 is CASSEPSGRAGEDTQYF. The CDR3 bases are TGCGCCAGCAGTGAGCCTAGCGGGAGGGCCGGAGAAGATACGCAGTATTTT.

The chain links TRBV19 to TRBJ2-2; D remains unclear. Per germline, CDR1 LNHDA and CDR2 SQIVND (reference sequence). V was trimmed by 8 bases and J by 0 bases, leaving 7 bases between them. This CDR3 contains 13 residues. CDR3 sequence: CASPVPNTGELFF. The CDR3 DNA reads as TGTGCCAGTCCTGTCCCGAACACCGGGGAGCTGTTTTTT. The full variable domain, its missing parts supplied by reference TRBV19 and TRBJ2-2, is DGGITQSPKYLFRKEGQNVTLSCEQNLNHDAMYWYRQDPGQGLRLIYYSQIVNDFQKGDIAEGYSVSREKKESFPLTVTSAQKNPTAFYLCASPVPNTGELFFGEGSRLTVL.

This chain links TRBV11-2 with TRBJ2-1, with TRBD2 matching 12 bases. Germline CDR1 SGHAT, CDR2 FQNNGV. There are 16 residues in the CDR3. The V segment lost 5 bases and the J segment 7 bases; nucleotides outside the gene matches: 9. CDR3 coding DNA: TGTGCCAGCAGCCGACTAGCGGGAGCGAGGGATAATGAGCAGTTCTTC. This sequence encodes CASSRLAGARDNEQFF.

The chain joins TRBV10-1 to TRBJ2-7, with 11 bases aligning to TRBD2. Germline V gene data show CDR1 as WNHNN and CDR2 as SYGVQD (reference sequence). With 6 bases clipped from V and 3 bases from J, the junction kept 1 base outside the gene matches. This CDR3 is built from 13 residues. For the CDR3, the DNA is TGCGCCAGCAGCCTAGCGGGAGGCTACGAGCAGTACTTC. Protein: CASSLAGGYEQYF.

This clone was observed once. The rearrangement uses TRBV7-9 and TRBJ2-1; tentatively, D is TRBD2 (6 bases). This CDR3 has 16 residues. Trimming took 1 base from V and 5 from J, leaving 15 bases between them. CDR1 is SEHNR, CDR2 FQNEAQ, per germline (reference sequence). DNA for the CDR3: TGTGCCAGCAGCTTAGGATCCGGTAGCGGAAACAATGAGCAGTTCTTC. As protein: CASSLGSGSGNNEQFF.

The chain links TRBV6-1 to TRBJ2-7; D possibly matches TRBD1 or TRBD2 (5 bases each). CDR3 length: 15 amino acids. Per the germline V gene, CDR1 is MNHNS and CDR2 is SASEGT. The germline V and J ends were trimmed by 2 bases and 6 bases, with 17 bases remaining between them. The CDR3 DNA sequence: TGTGCCAGCAGTGAATGGGACCGCGGCCCCCGCGAGCAGTACTTC. Residues: CASSEWDRGPREQYF.

The gene calls are TRBV9 and TRBJ2-2; TRBD1 might be the D (6 bases). The CDR3 loop spans 17 amino acids. V was clipped by 3 bases and J by 0 bases, with 15 bases between them. Germline-derived CDR1 and CDR2 are SGDLS and YYNGEE. DNA for the CDR3: TGTGCCAGCAGCGACCGAGGCTCAGGGGCGAACACCGGGGAGCTGTTTTTT. Protein sequence: CASSDRGSGANTGELFF.

This sequence joins TRBV5-4 and TRBJ2-1; D perhaps matches TRBD2 (5 bases). Trimming pared 0 bases from V and 9 bases from J, leaving 16 bases between. The germline CDR1 and CDR2 sequences are SGHNT and YYREEE (reference sequence). CDR3 length: 15 residues. The CDR3 sequence is CASSLDSGGGIEQFF. For the CDR3, the DNA is TGTGCCAGCAGCTTGGACAGCGGAGGAGGTATTGAGCAGTTCTTC.

V is TRBV1 and J is TRBJ2-2. TRBV1 is flagged as a pseudogene. The CDR3 contains 15 residues. In nucleotides, the CDR3 is TGCACCAGCAGCCAAGAGTGGGGATGCACCGGGGAGCTGTTTTTT. This codes for CTSSQEWGCTGELFF.

CDR3 protein: CASSRLNTEAFF. The CDR3 DNA reads TGCGCCAGCAGCCGCCTCAACACTGAAGCTTTCTTT. The chain carries TRBV4-1 and TRBJ1-1; no clear D gene. In germline, CDR1 is MGHRA, CDR2 YSYEKL. V gave up 4 bases and J gave up 2 bases, with 5 bases separating them. CDR3 length equals 12 residues.

This chain links TRBV2 with TRBJ2-5, with D uncertain. This CDR3 spans 13 amino acids. The germline V gene encodes CDR1 SNHLY and CDR2 FYNNEI. V was shortened by 2 bases and J by 4 bases, with 8 bases between the two germline ends. The CDR3 is CASSELAGETQYF. The CDR3, as DNA: TGTGCCAGCAGTGAATTGGCCGGAGAGACCCAGTACTTC.

The chain couples TRBV6-1 to TRBJ1-1, with D unclear. V was shortened by 7 bases and J by 3 bases, with 6 bases between the two germline ends. This CDR3 has 11 amino acids. In germline, CDR1 is MNHNS, CDR2 SASEGT. The chain's CDR3 is CASTGDTEAFF. The CDR3 DNA sequence: TGTGCCAGCACCGGGGACACTGAAGCTTTCTTT.

V gene TRBV5-4 combines with J gene TRBJ2-7; D perhaps matches TRBD1 (6 bases). Looked up from germline, CDR1 is SGHNT and CDR2 is YYREEE (reference sequence). V lost 4 bases to trimming and J lost 1 base, with 15 bases between them. The CDR3 covers 15 residues. The CDR3 here is CASSRDRSGSYEQYF. CDR3 nucleotide sequence: TGTGCCAGCAGCCGTGACAGGAGTGGGTCCTACGAGCAGTACTTC. Together with reference TRBV5-4 and TRBJ2-7, the CDR3 gives the full variable domain: ETGVTQSPTHLIKTRGQQVTLRCSSQSGHNTVSWYQQALGQGPQFIFQYYREEENGRGNFPPRFSGLQFPNYSSELNVNALELDDSALYLCASSRDRSGSYEQYFGPGTRLTVT.

V and J are TRBV9 and TRBJ2-7; D not certain. In germline, CDR1 is SGDLS, CDR2 YYNGEE. V lost 0 bases to trimming and J lost 2 bases, with 9 bases between them. The CDR3 contains 14 residues. The CDR3 loop is CASSVGSQAYEQYF. The CDR3 DNA is TGTGCCAGCAGCGTAGGAAGCCAAGCCTACGAGCAGTACTTC.

The rearrangement links TRBV5-6 to TRBJ2-7, with 9 bases matching TRBD1. Germline V lookup: CDR1 SGHDT, CDR2 YYEEEE. This CDR3 comprises 15 residues. V lost 0 bases to trimming and J lost 6 bases; unmatched junction nucleotides: 7. The chain's CDR3 is CASSLVGTGSGEQYF. In DNA, the CDR3 is TGTGCCAGCAGCTTGGTTGGGACAGGGAGTGGCGAGCAGTACTTC.

V gene TRBV29-1 combines with J gene TRBJ2-7; TRBD2 agrees at 7 bases. The CDR3 has 10 amino acids. Germline assignment: CDR1 SQVTM and CDR2 ANQGSEA. With V trimmed by 7 bases and J by 4 bases, 1 base remained unmatched. The CDR3 sequence: CSAGGYEQYF. Here the CDR3 DNA reads TGCAGCGCCGGGGGGTACGAGCAGTACTTC.

This chain joins TRBV5-5 and TRBJ1-5, with no clear D. V lost 1 base and J lost 7, with 9 bases in between. The length of the CDR3 is 13 residues. CDR1 and CDR2 (germline): SGHKS, YYEKEE (reference sequence). This CDR3 is CASSLLSEQPQHF. CDR3 bases: TGTGCCAGCAGCTTGCTTTCCGAGCAGCCCCAGCATTTT.

V usage is TRBV14 and J usage is TRBJ1-2; possibly TRBD1 for D (5 bases). Germline V gene sequence: CDR1 SGHDN, CDR2 FVKESK. The CDR3 has 16 residues. V was shortened by 1 base and J by 6 bases, with 18 bases between the two germline ends. The CDR3 DNA sequence: TGTGCCAGCAGCCAAGGATATTGGTGGGGGGACGATGGCTACACCTTC. Translated: CASSQGYWWGDDGYTF.

The chain couples TRBV6-1 to TRBJ1-1; D ambiguous. The germline V gene encodes CDR1 MNHNS and CDR2 SASEGT. The V end lost 7 bases, the J end lost 0 bases, and 9 bases lay between the germline ends. The CDR3 contains 13 residues. The CDR3 here is CASMRTMNTEAFF. Here the CDR3 DNA reads TGTGCCAGCATGAGGACTATGAACACTGAAGCTTTCTTT.

The gene calls are TRBV14 and TRBJ2-1; 13 bases are shared with TRBD2. The V and J ends lost 2 bases and 1 base, in that order; junction bases with no gene match: 17. CDR1 SGHDN and CDR2 FVKESK come from the germline V gene. CDR3 length: 22 amino acids. The CDR3 DNA follows: TGTGCCAGCAGCCAACGGGACAGGGGTAGGACTAGCGGGAGCAAATCCTACAATGAGCAGTTCTTC. This encodes CASSQRDRGRTSGSKSYNEQFF. Full variable domain (remainder filled in from reference TRBV14 and TRBJ2-1): EAGVTQFPSHSVIEKGQTVTLRCDPISGHDNLYWYRRVMGKEIKFLLHFVKESKQDESGMPNNRFLAERTGGTYSTLKVQPAELEDSGVYFCASSQRDRGRTSGSKSYNEQFFGPGTRLTVL.

V gene TRBV7-2 combines with J gene TRBJ2-1, with 7 bases lining up with TRBD2. There are 16 residues in the CDR3. Germline CDR1 SGHTA, CDR2 FQGNSA. J was trimmed by 8 bases and V by 0 bases; bases with no gene match: 10. CDR3 protein: CASSLAGGSGMDEQFF. In DNA, the CDR3 is TGTGCCAGCAGCTTAGCGGGAGGGAGCGGGATGGATGAGCAGTTCTTC.

Worth noting for this clone: This specimen includes other DNA sequences encoding the same CDR3. This sequence joins TRBV18 and TRBJ2-7; 7 bases are shared with TRBD1. The CDR3 covers 14 residues. Unmatched junction bases numbered 5, after V lost 5 bases and J lost 1 base. Germline V CDR1 and CDR2: KGHSH, LQKENI. CDR3 sequence (DNA): TGTGCCAGCTCAGCCGGGACAGCGTCCTACGAGCAGTACTTC. This encodes CASSAGTASYEQYF.

V gene TRBV7-8 combines with J gene TRBJ2-7; D remains unclear. Germline values: CDR1 SGHVS, CDR2 FQNEAQ. Trimming cost V 1 base and J 0 bases, with 7 bases left between them. This CDR3 has 14 residues. CDR3 amino acids: CASSLVTYSYEQYF. The CDR3 bases are TGTGCCAGCAGCTTAGTTACGTACTCCTACGAGCAGTACTTC.

The chain employs TRBV4-1 and TRBJ2-7; 9 bases map to TRBD1. The CDR3 runs to 17 residues. V lost 5 bases and J lost 5; bases outside the gene matches: 16. Germline V CDR1 and CDR2: MGHRA, YSYEKL. This chain's CDR3 is CASSKGPPGQGFHEQYF. In DNA form, the CDR3 reads TGCGCCAGCAGCAAAGGGCCCCCGGGACAGGGCTTCCACGAGCAGTACTTC.